The 7 T cell receptor beta chains below were found in one sample sequenced in a study of blood T cell repertoires in COVID-19. This table comes from immunoSEQ multiplex PCR, and its TCRdb copy is limited to in-frame clones, with some not included. The data show approximately 230,000 clones, with approximately 90% seen just once and around 2.2% held by the top ten. Sequenced sample: peripheral blood. These receptors originate from a man aged 25 to 40 who had recovered from COVID-19.

In its sample, this clone was seen once. The chain recombines TRBV6-5 with TRBJ1-3; 8 bases fit TRBD1. The CDR3 covers 14 residues. Germline V CDR1 and CDR2: MNHEY, SVGAGI. Losses at the gene ends were 5 bases for V and 9 bases for J; bases not matched to a gene: 9. CDR3 protein: CASSLRGTGGTIYF. The CDR3 nucleotides are TGTGCCAGCAGTCTCAGAGGGACAGGCGGCACCATATATTTT.

This clone has more than one count but fewer than ten. The CDR3 nucleotides are TGTGCCAGCTCACCATTAGGGGATGAAGCTTTCTTT. Amino acid sequence: CASSPLGDEAFF. The rearrangement uses TRBV18 and TRBJ1-1; D perhaps matches TRBD1 (5 bases). V shed 2 bases and J shed 7 bases, with 8 bases lying between them. Germline loops: CDR1 KGHSH, CDR2 LQKENI. CDR3 length: 12 residues.

The rearrangement links TRBV10-3 to TRBJ2-7; possibly TRBD1 for D (7 bases). CDR1 is ENHRY, CDR2 SYGVKD, per germline. Trimming cost V 8 bases and J 5 bases, with 16 bases left between them. This CDR3 is built from 13 residues. The CDR3 nucleotides read TGTGCCATCCAGGGGGGAGGTTCCCACGAGCAGTACTTC. Translating it yields CAIQGGGSHEQYF.

The V call is TRBV5-1, the J call TRBJ2-5; D unresolved. Germline values: CDR1 SGHRS, CDR2 YFSETQ. V shed 4 bases and J shed 5 bases, with 9 bases lying between them. The CDR3 is 12 amino acids. DNA for the CDR3: TGCGCCAGCAGCGTAGACGGGGAGACCCAGTACTTC. It encodes CASSVDGETQYF.

The chain combines TRBV29-1 with TRBJ2-1; 8 nucleotides align to TRBD1. Germline assignment: CDR1 SQVTM and CDR2 ANQGSEA. The CDR3 covers 17 residues. V lost 7 bases and J lost 2; bases outside the gene matches: 16. The CDR3 sequence is CSDRTGRMGGPYNEQFF. The CDR3 coding sequence is TGCAGCGACCGGACAGGGAGAATGGGTGGGCCCTACAATGAGCAGTTCTTC.

This clone was seen only once. The V gene is TRBV4-2, the J gene TRBJ2-7, with 7 nucleotides matching TRBD2. The ends lost 5 bases at V and 4 bases at J; junction bases unmatched: 8. Germline CDR1 is LGHNA and CDR2 is YNFKEQ. The CDR3 runs to 14 residues. In DNA, the CDR3 is TGTGCCAGCAGCGGGATGGGGGGGGTGTACGAGCAGTACTTC. This gives the protein CASSGMGGVYEQYF.

The V gene is TRBV6-1, the J gene TRBJ1-1; D is possibly TRBD1 (5 bases). CDR3 length: 14 amino acids. The V and J ends lost 3 bases and 4 bases respectively, with 12 bases between them. Germline V lookup: CDR1 MNHNS, CDR2 SASEGT. The CDR3 nucleotides are TGTGCCAGCAGTGACAGGGTGGTGAGCACTGAAGCTTTCTTT. It codes for CASSDRVVSTEAFF.